This T cell receptor (beta chain) was sequenced during a study of identical twins' blood T cells. Study-level results: Abundant TCRbeta CDR3s overlapped more between twins than with unrelated donors.

TCRdb redid the calling of the 5' RACE reads with MiXCR, one entry per CDR3 protein. The repertoire has roughly 340,000 distinct CDR3 sequences, 25% to 35% of them found once; the top ten carry roughly 6.1%. V was trimmed by 6 bases and J by 3 bases, leaving 14 bases between them. This CDR3 is 14 amino acids long. CDR1 is SNHLY, CDR2 FYNNEI, per germline. In the case of this clonotype: As yet, its antigen is unknown.

Sequencing was done on a sample of PBMCs. The chain couples TRBV2 to TRBJ1-1, with TRBD1 as a possible D gene (5 bases). The origin of this receptor is a woman aged 18 to 55 in good health. CDR3 amino acids: CASRSRTLDTEAFF. The CDR3 DNA follows: TGTGCCAGCAGGTCCCGGACACTTGACACTGAAGCTTTCTTT.